These 18 T cell receptor beta chains were all obtained from the same sample, sequenced in a study of regulatory T cells. Their target antigens are unknown. General study results and limits: Hydrophobic residues at CDR3 positions 6 and 7 were enriched in conventional CD4+ T cells of CD3G-deficient patients.

Amplification used 52 TRBV primers and 13 TRBJ primers. Repertoires were generated with immunoSEQ multiplex PCR, while TCRdb's copy carries only in-frame clones and drops some. The repertoire holds 30,000 to 40,000 clones, with about 88% as singletons. The sequencing input was conventional CD4+ T cells sorted from blood. These TCRs come from a person aged 18 to 30 with CD3G deficiency.

Note on this clone: The sample carries other DNA sequences with the same CDR3. The chain couples TRBV5-1 to TRBJ1-2, with a possible D match to TRBD1 (6 bases). Germline V gene sequence: CDR1 SGHRS, CDR2 YFSETQ. V lost 3 bases to trimming and J lost 2 bases, with 8 bases between them. This CDR3 comprises 13 residues. Here the CDR3 reads CASSSQGNYGYTF. The CDR3 DNA is TGCGCCAGCAGCTCTCAGGGGAACTATGGCTACACCTTC.

The chain is built from TRBV19 and TRBJ1-1; D is perhaps TRBD1 (5 bases). The CDR3 length is 13 residues. Trimming removed 3 bases from V and 6 bases from J, with 11 bases in between. Germline lookup yields CDR1 LNHDA and CDR2 SQIVND (reference sequence). CDR3 nucleotide sequence: TGTGCCAGTAGTATGCGACAGTTCGCTGAAGCTTTCTTT. The encoded protein is CASSMRQFAEAFF.

Here the CDR3 reads CAISTGYTDTQYF. CDR3 nucleotide sequence: TGTGCCATCAGCACAGGGTACACAGATACGCAGTATTTT. The rearrangement joins TRBV10-3 to TRBJ2-3, with D maybe TRBD1 (6 bases). V was clipped by 6 bases and J by 2 bases, with 9 bases between them. Germline V gives CDR1 ENHRY, CDR2 SYGVKD. This CDR3 region has 13 residues.

This clone was detected a few times. V and J are TRBV28 and TRBJ2-2; D is unresolved. CDR1 and CDR2 (germline): MDHEN, SYDVKM. V lost 6 bases, J lost 8 bases, and 13 bases lay in between. This CDR3 is 13 amino acids long. Written as DNA, the CDR3 is TGTGCCAGCAGCCCCAGCAGATGGGGGGAGCTGTTTTTT. This encodes CASSPSRWGELFF.

The J gene is TRBJ2-1, the V gene TRBV30; 8 bases match TRBD2. The junction had 9 bases not matched to a gene; V was cut back by 3 bases and J by 5 bases. The CDR3 has 15 amino acids. Germline CDR1 GTSNPN, CDR2 SVGIG (reference sequence). The CDR3 bases are TGTGCCTGGAGAGGAGGGAGCGGGAGACACAATGAGCAGTTCTTC. Its translation is CAWRGGSGRHNEQFF. Together with reference TRBV30 and TRBJ2-1, the CDR3 gives the full variable domain: SQTIHQWPATLVQPVGSPLSLECTVEGTSNPNLYWYRQAAGRGLQLLFYSVGIGQISSEVPQNLSASRPQDRQFILSSKKLLLSDSGFYLCAWRGGSGRHNEQFFGPGTRLTVL.

The V and J genes are TRBV18 and TRBJ1-2, with D possibly being TRBD1 (6 bases). The CDR3 is 13 amino acids. Trimming removed 1 base from V and 6 bases from J, with 9 bases in between. Germline CDR1 reads KGHSH; CDR2 reads LQKENI. The CDR3 loop reads CASSPRRGNGYTF. Here the CDR3 DNA reads TGTGCCAGCTCACCACGCAGGGGAAATGGCTACACCTTC.

The genes are TRBV28 and TRBJ1-5; D might be TRBD1 (6 bases). Germline CDR1 is MDHEN and CDR2 is SYDVKM. This CDR3 contains 13 residues. V lost 4 bases, J lost 4 bases, and 8 bases lay in between. As DNA, the CDR3 is TGTGCCAGCAGTTCCAGGGGTAATCAGCCCCAGCATTTT. Protein product: CASSSRGNQPQHF.

In its sample, this clone was seen once. The chain joins TRBV28 to TRBJ2-7; D is unresolved. Trimming cost V 3 bases and J 6 bases, with 21 bases left between them. This CDR3 is built from 16 residues. In germline, CDR1 is MDHEN, CDR2 SYDVKM. CDR3 sequence reads: CASSLGFRTLTSEQYF. Here the CDR3 DNA reads TGTGCCAGCAGTTTGGGTTTCCGTACGCTGACCTCCGAGCAGTACTTC.

The J gene is TRBJ2-7, the V gene TRBV7-9; D assignment may be TRBD1 or TRBD2 (5 bases each). The CDR3 contains 13 residues. CDR1 and CDR2 (germline): SEHNR, FQNEAQ (reference sequence). V was clipped by 5 bases and J by 9 bases, with 17 bases between them. The CDR3 DNA reads as TGTGCCAGCAGCCGTACGGAGGAGAGGGGGCAGTACTTC. Translated: CASSRTEERGQYF.

The V call is TRBV5-1, the J call TRBJ2-6; D not certain. The CDR3 is 14 amino acids. The V and J ends lost 3 bases and 4 bases respectively, with 8 bases between them. Germline loops: CDR1 SGHRS, CDR2 YFSETQ. CDR3 sequence: CASSYLGGANVLTF. The DNA of the CDR3 is TGCGCCAGCAGCTACTTAGGAGGGGCCAACGTCCTGACTTTC.

This rearrangement joins TRBV7-6 to TRBJ2-5; D is possibly TRBD2 (5 bases). CDR3 length: 15 residues. Germline CDR1 is SGHVS and CDR2 is FNYEAQ. Trimming took 2 bases from V and 1 from J, leaving 11 bases between them. This chain's CDR3 is CASSLYGSLQETQYF. The CDR3 DNA reads TGTGCCAGCAGCTTATATGGGAGCCTCCAAGAGACCCAGTACTTC.

The chain employs TRBV28 and TRBJ2-2; 8 positions agree with TRBD2. This CDR3 comprises 16 residues. The ends lost 5 bases at V and 5 bases at J; junction bases unmatched: 10. CDR1 MDHEN and CDR2 SYDVKM come from the germline V gene. The CDR3 DNA reads as TGTGCCAGCAGTCCTATGAGCGGGAGTGGTACCGGGGAGCTGTTTTTT. Protein product: CASSPMSGSGTGELFF.

This clone was seen once. The genes are TRBV7-9 and TRBJ2-7; D remains ambiguous. The CDR3 loop spans 12 amino acids. Trimming stripped 4 bases from V and 6 bases from J, with 10 bases between. Germline values: CDR1 SEHNR, CDR2 FQNEAQ (reference sequence). The CDR3 here is CASSWDMGEQYF. The DNA for the CDR3 is TGTGCCAGCAGCTGGGATATGGGCGAGCAGTACTTC.

The rearrangement joins TRBV6-1 to TRBJ1-2, with D possibly being TRBD1 (5 bases). V was pared by 6 bases and J by 7 bases, with 15 bases between. The V gene's germline CDR1 is MNHNS and CDR2 SASEGT. CDR3 length equals 13 residues. The DNA of the CDR3 is TGTGCCAGCAGAGACGACAGACCCAGTGGCTACACCTTC. Translation gives CASRDDRPSGYTF.

The rearrangement uses TRBV29-1 and TRBJ2-5; TRBD2 matches 7 bases. Germline V gene sequence: CDR1 SQVTM, CDR2 ANQGSEA. V lost 3 bases to trimming and J lost 5 bases; unmatched junction nucleotides: 9. The CDR3 totals 14 residues. As DNA, the CDR3 is TGCAGCGTTGATACCCCGGGAGGTTCGGAGACCCAGTACTTC. Translating gives CSVDTPGGSETQYF.

The J gene is TRBJ1-5, the V gene TRBV5-8; no clear D. The germline V gene has CDR1 SGHTS and CDR2 YDEGEE. With 8 bases removed from V and 3 bases from J, the gap between germline ends came to 3 bases. The CDR3 contains 10 residues. CDR3 in DNA: TGTGCCAGGGCCAATCAGCCCCAGCATTTT. As protein: CARANQPQHF. Supplemented by reference TRBV5-8 and TRBJ1-5, the full variable domain reads EAGVTQSPTHLIKTRGQQATLRCSPISGHTSVYWYQQALGLGLQFLLWYDEGEERNRGNFPPRFSGRQFPNYSSELNVNALELEDSALYLCARANQPQHFGDGTRLSIL.

The chain has TRBV5-1 and TRBJ1-1; 9 nucleotides match TRBD1. This CDR3 is 14 amino acids long. CDR1 and CDR2 from the germline V gene are SGHRS and YFSETQ. The V segment lost 3 bases and the J segment 3 bases; nucleotides outside the gene matches: 3. This CDR3 reads CASSSGQGHTEAFF. DNA for the CDR3: TGCGCCAGCAGCTCAGGACAGGGGCACACTGAAGCTTTCTTT.

This chain connects TRBV19 to TRBJ2-2; 8 bases map to TRBD2. Germline V gives CDR1 LNHDA, CDR2 SQIVND (reference sequence). J was trimmed by 2 bases and V by 9 bases; bases with no gene match: 8. The length of the CDR3 is 15 residues. CDR3 sequence (DNA): TGTGCCAGCCAACGGGGGGGGTCCAACACCGGGGAGCTGTTTTTT. Its translation is CASQRGGSNTGELFF.